These 18 T cell receptor beta chains came from one sample sequenced in a study of cytomegalovirus exposure and HLA in healthy donors. Amplification used 60 Vbeta primers and 13 Jbeta primers. This table comes from immunoSEQ multiplex PCR, and its TCRdb copy is limited to in-frame clones, with some not included. The sample lists 150,000 or so clones, 60% to 80% seen once, with over 12% in the top ten. Source material: PBMCs. Receptors originate from a middle-aged man in good health and CMV-seropositive.

This clone was detected only a few times. The chain combines TRBV7-9 with TRBJ1-6, with D perhaps matching TRBD1 (5 bases). V was trimmed by 3 bases and J by 11 bases, leaving 8 bases between them. The CDR3 length is 12 residues. Germline V lookup: CDR1 SEHNR, CDR2 FQNEAQ (reference sequence). The CDR3 DNA follows: TGTGCCAGCAGCTTCTTGGGGCCACCCCTCCACTTT. It codes for CASSFLGPPLHF.

The V and J genes are TRBV5-6 and TRBJ2-7, with TRBD2 matching over 11 bases. This CDR3 is built from 15 residues. V lost 2 bases, J lost 9 bases, and 10 bases stayed unmatched. Germline lookup yields CDR1 SGHDT and CDR2 YYEEEE. The CDR3 DNA follows: TGTGCCAGCAGCTTCGGTCTAGCGGGGGGAGAGGGGCAGTACTTC. Translation gives CASSFGLAGGEGQYF. Filled out from reference TRBV5-6 and TRBJ2-7, the complete variable domain reads DAGVTQSPTHLIKTRGQQVTLRCSPKSGHDTVSWYQQALGQGPQFIFQYYEEEERQRGNFPDRFSGHQFPNYSSELNVNALLLGDSALYLCASSFGLAGGEGQYFGPGTRLTVT.

The rearrangement links TRBV30 to TRBJ2-3, with a possible D match to TRBD2 (6 bases). Trimming removed 1 base at V and 5 bases at J, with 13 bases between. This CDR3 spans 14 amino acids. CDR1 is GTSNPN, CDR2 SVGIG, per germline (reference sequence). This CDR3 is CAWSGGGEEDTQYF. CDR3 coding DNA: TGTGCCTGGAGTGGTGGAGGGGAGGAAGATACGCAGTATTTT. Supplemented by reference TRBV30 and TRBJ2-3, the full variable domain reads SQTIHQWPATLVQPVGSPLSLECTVEGTSNPNLYWYRQAAGRGLQLLFYSVGIGQISSEVPQNLSASRPQDRQFILSSKKLLLSDSGFYLCAWSGGGEEDTQYFGPGTRLTVL.

This chain uses TRBV6-4 with TRBJ1-5; the match to TRBD1 covers 8 bases. This CDR3 is built from 14 residues. V was clipped by 7 bases and J by 5 bases; unmatched bases: 7. Germline V gene data show CDR1 as MRHNA and CDR2 as SNTAGT. CDR3 DNA: TGTGCCAGCACACGGACAGGGAAATATCAGCCCCAGCATTTT. Its protein product is CASTRTGKYQPQHF.

The J gene is TRBJ1-2, the V gene TRBV29-1; TRBD1 agrees at 10 bases. Trimming took 7 bases from V and 4 from J; bases not matched to a gene: 9. There are 14 residues in the CDR3. CDR1 and CDR2 from the germline V gene are SQVTM and ANQGSEA. CDR3 amino acids: CSASQTGGTYGYTF. The CDR3 bases are TGCAGCGCTTCCCAGACAGGGGGCACCTATGGCTACACCTTC.

The chain uses TRBV6-1 and TRBJ1-3; D not certain. Per the germline V gene, CDR1 is MNHNS and CDR2 is SASEGT. V lost 0 bases and J 2 bases, leaving 11 bases between the germline ends. The CDR3 length is 16 residues. CDR3 nucleotides: TGTGCCAGCAGTGAAGCGTCAGCCGGGGCTGGAAACACCATATATTTT. It is translated as CASSEASAGAGNTIYF.

The V call is TRBV5-1, the J call TRBJ2-2, with TRBD1 matching 7 bases. Trimming cost V 1 base and J 5 bases; bases outside gene matches: 11. CDR3 length equals 17 residues. The germline V gene encodes CDR1 SGHRS and CDR2 YFSETQ. CDR3 nucleotides: TGCGCCAGCAGCTTGAGTCCCTTGACAGGGCAAACCGGGGAGCTGTTTTTT. Encoded protein: CASSLSPLTGQTGELFF.

The V gene is TRBV5-8, the J gene TRBJ2-2, with 10 bases lining up with TRBD1. There are 16 residues in the CDR3. From germline, CDR1 is SGHTS and CDR2 YDEGEE. With V trimmed by 5 bases and J by 2 bases, 6 bases remained unmatched. The CDR3 DNA follows: TGTGCCAGCAGTATGGGACAGGGGACCAACACCGGGGAGCTGTTTTTT. Translated: CASSMGQGTNTGELFF.

The chain employs TRBV28 and TRBJ1-5; the match to TRBD1 covers 7 bases. Germline CDR1 reads MDHEN; CDR2 reads SYDVKM. J gave up 4 bases and V 3 bases, and 6 bases lay outside the gene matches. CDR3 length: 15 residues. The CDR3 DNA reads TGTGCCAGCAGTTTCGGGACAGAGTCTAATCAGCCCCAGCATTTT. It is translated as CASSFGTESNQPQHF.

In its sample, this clone was seen once. The chain combines TRBV19 with TRBJ1-6; 10 bases line up with TRBD1. The CDR3 runs to 17 residues. J was trimmed by 9 bases and V by 3 bases; bases with no gene match: 11. CDR1 is LNHDA and CDR2 is SQIVND in the germline V gene (reference sequence). The CDR3 DNA sequence: TGTGCCAGTAGTATGTTGCGGGACAGGGGCACTAGTTCACCCCTCCACTTT. This encodes CASSMLRDRGTSSPLHF.

Comment on this clone: The same CDR3 also results from other DNA sequences found in this sample. V and J are TRBV6-5 and TRBJ1-1, with D perhaps matching TRBD1 (6 bases). Deletions cut 2 bases from V and 0 bases from J, with 7 bases between. This CDR3 has 14 amino acids. Germline V gene sequence: CDR1 MNHEY, CDR2 SVGAGI. Written as DNA, the CDR3 is TGTGCCAGCAGTTACCAGGGGTTGAACACTGAAGCTTTCTTT. Amino acids: CASSYQGLNTEAFF.

The chain couples TRBV7-2 to TRBJ2-3; D might be TRBD2 (5 bases). Germline loops: CDR1 SGHTA, CDR2 FQGNSA. The CDR3 covers 15 residues. V lost 3 bases, J lost 6 bases, and 16 bases lay in between. As DNA, the CDR3 is TGTGCCAGCAGCTTTGGACGGCAGAGGGTGGATACGCAGTATTTT. Protein: CASSFGRQRVDTQYF.

This rearrangement joins TRBV27 to TRBJ1-2, with 8 bases lining up with TRBD1. J gave up 0 bases and V 6 bases, and 6 bases lay outside the gene matches. The CDR3 sequence is 15 residues long. Germline CDR1 MNHEY, CDR2 SMNVEV (reference sequence). This CDR3 reads CASRSLTGANYGYTF. DNA for the CDR3: TGTGCCAGCAGGTCCCTGACAGGGGCTAACTATGGCTACACCTTC.

CDR3 residues: CASSRTGTGGETQYF. In DNA, the CDR3 is TGTGCCAGCAGCCGAACCGGGACAGGGGGAGAGACCCAGTACTTC. The V gene is TRBV11-2, the J gene TRBJ2-5; 11 bases align to TRBD1. The CDR3 loop spans 15 amino acids. The V and J ends lost 5 bases and 4 bases, in that order; junction bases with no gene match: 6. The germline gives CDR1 SGHAT, CDR2 FQNNGV.

The rearrangement joins TRBV6-1 to TRBJ2-7, with 8 nucleotides matching TRBD1. In germline, CDR1 is MNHNS, CDR2 SASEGT. The CDR3 extends over 15 amino acids. The trim removed 5 bases at V and 1 base at J, leaving 7 bases unmatched. CDR3 DNA sequence: TGTGCCAGCAGTAAGACAGGGGATTCTTCCTACGAGCAGTACGTC. Its translation is CASSKTGDSSYEQYV.

The V gene is TRBV18, the J gene TRBJ1-2; D remains unclear. V was cut by 3 bases and J by 0 bases, with 11 bases left in between. The CDR3 is 15 amino acids. Germline assignment: CDR1 KGHSH and CDR2 LQKENI. The CDR3 here is CASSPGGSSNYGYTF. The CDR3 nucleotides are TGTGCCAGCTCACCTGGCGGGAGTTCTAACTATGGCTACACCTTC.

The chain recombines TRBV29-1 with TRBJ2-1, with D maybe TRBD2 (5 bases). The ends were cut back, 6 bases at V and 6 bases at J, with 18 bases in the middle. The germline V gene encodes CDR1 SQVTM and CDR2 ANQGSEA. CDR3 size: 14 residues. The CDR3 region has the DNA TGCAGCGTGGACGGACTTGTCCGCGGCAATGAGCAGTTCTTC. The encoded protein is CSVDGLVRGNEQFF.

This rearrangement joins TRBV11-1 to TRBJ1-2; the D is unclear. Germline lookup yields CDR1 SGHAT and CDR2 FQDESV (reference sequence). The CDR3 contains 12 residues. The V and J ends lost 3 bases and 2 bases respectively, with 4 bases between them. The CDR3 region is CASSFENYGYTF. CDR3 nucleotide sequence: TGTGCCAGCAGCTTCGAGAACTATGGCTACACCTTC.